The rows below give T cell receptor beta chains drawn from one sample of a study of vaccination and CD4 T cells after COVID-19. These receptors are not linked to any known antigen. A single record per CDR3 protein comes from TCRdb applying MiXCR to the PCR reads. Here the sample spans 10,000 to 15,000 distinct CDR3 sequences, 62% being singletons. The sample comprised CD4+ T cells from blood, cultured in vitro. Source of these receptors: a human donor who had recovered from COVID-19. CDR3s include the opening cysteine and the closing phenylalanine or tryptophan. D genes are given only for firm matches. Part of the rows lack a size; the others show once, few, many or a class for expanded clones.

v_call	cdr3_length	j_call	d_call	clone_size	cdr3_nt	cdr3_aa
TRBV4-1	16	TRBJ2-5	TRBD1	-	TGCGCCAGCAGCCGAAATACAGGGGGCAGAGGAGAGACCCAGTACTTC	CASSRNTGGRGETQYF
TRBV7-9	15	TRBJ1-5	-	few	TGTGCCAGCAGCTTAGGCGGGACTGGCAATCAGCCCCAGCATTTT	CASSLGGTGNQPQHF
TRBV28	15	TRBJ2-7	-	once	TGTGCCAGCAGGGTTATGGGAACAGGATTATACGAGCAGTACTTC	CASRVMGTGLYEQYF
TRBV20-1	14	TRBJ2-1	TRBD2	-	TGCAGTGCGGCACTAGCGGGAGGGCCGGATGAGCAGTTCTTC	CSAALAGGPDEQFF
TRBV6-1	15	TRBJ2-3	TRBD2	-	TGTGCCAGCAGTGAACTAGCGGGAGGGCCAGATACGCAGTATTTT	CASSELAGGPDTQYF
TRBV7-9	13	TRBJ1-3	-	-	TGTGCCAGCAGCTTAAGCGGTGGAAACACCATATATTTT	CASSLSGGNTIYF
TRBV7-9	15	TRBJ2-1	-	-	TGTGCCAGCAGCTTAGGGGAAGTTTCGTGGGATGAGCAGTTCTTC	CASSLGEVSWDEQFF
TRBV20-1	16	TRBJ2-4	TRBD2	once	TGCAGTGCTAGGCCTGGTATGGCGGGAGGTAAAAACATTCAGTACTTC	CSARPGMAGGKNIQYF
TRBV5-1	13	TRBJ2-7	-	-	TGCGCCAGCAAACGGCTGCAGACCTACGAGCAGTACTTC	CASKRLQTYEQYF
TRBV7-2	15	TRBJ2-1	-	few	TGTGCCAGCAGCTTATTAGCCCAACCTTACAATGAGCAGTTCTTC	CASSLLAQPYNEQFF
TRBV29-1	13	TRBJ1-2	-	-	TGCAGCGCCGGGGGCGCAGGCAACTATGGCTACACCTTC	CSAGGAGNYGYTF
TRBV7-9	15	TRBJ2-3	-	-	TGTGCCAGCAGCGCATCAGTGTGGGGCACAGATACGCAGTATTTT	CASSASVWGTDTQYF
TRBV6-2/TRBV6-3	15	TRBJ2-3	-	-	TGTGCCAGCAGTTACTCGATTTCAGACACAGATACGCAGTATTTT	CASSYSISDTDTQYF
TRBV11-2	15	TRBJ1-1	-	-	TGTGCCAGCAGCTTAGACCCAGGGCGGAACACTGAAGCTTTCTTT	CASSLDPGRNTEAFF
TRBV11-2	16	TRBJ2-3	-	-	TGTGCCAGCAGCTTCAAAGGGCTGAGAGACACAGATACGCAGTATTTT	CASSFKGLRDTDTQYF
TRBV19	14	TRBJ2-3	-	-	TGTGCCAGTAGTCCCACGGCTAGCACAGATACGCAGTATTTT	CASSPTASTDTQYF
TRBV6-1	14	TRBJ1-5	-	-	TGTGCCAGCAAAGCTAGTGGCAATAATCAGCCCCAGCATTTT	CASKASGNNQPQHF
TRBV12-5	17	TRBJ2-5	-	-	TGTGCTAGTGGTTTGGCCAGTACGACAGGTGGGGTAGAGACCCAGTACTTC	CASGLASTTGGVETQYF
TRBV7-9	14	TRBJ1-3	-	-	TGTGCCAGCAGCTTACCTACCCCTGGAAACACCATATATTTT	CASSLPTPGNTIYF
TRBV20-1	15	TRBJ2-7	TRBD2	-	TGCAGTGCTAGAGACTTTAGCGGGAACTCCTACGAGCAGTACTTC	CSARDFSGNSYEQYF
TRBV24-1	13	TRBJ2-3	-	-	TGTGCCACCAGTGATTTTTTATCAGATACGCAGTATTTT	CATSDFLSDTQYF
TRBV7-9	13	TRBJ1-2	-	-	TGTGCCAGCAGCTTACAGGGGATTGGAGGCTACACCTTC	CASSLQGIGGYTF
TRBV20-1	13	TRBJ2-5	TRBD1	-	TGCAGTGTTCGGGACAGGTACCAAGAGACCCAGTACTTC	CSVRDRYQETQYF
TRBV6-5	14	TRBJ2-6	-	-	TGTGCCAGCAGTTACTCGATAGGGGCCAACGTCCTGACTTTC	CASSYSIGANVLTF
TRBV5-4	12	TRBJ2-1	TRBD1	few	TGTGCCAGCAGCTTGGAGGACAGGATGACGGCCTTC	CASSLEDRMTAF
TRBV20-1	10	TRBJ2-3	-	-	TGCAGTGCTTCCACAGATACGCAGTATTTT	CSASTDTQYF
TRBV24-1	14	TRBJ1-2	-	-	TGTGCCACCAGTGATTTGTACAGGGACTATGGCTACACCTTC	CATSDLYRDYGYTF
TRBV20-1	11	TRBJ2-5	-	-	TGCAGTGCTATCATTGGGCTTTACCAGTACTTC	CSAIIGLYQYF
TRBV7-9	12	TRBJ1-2	-	-	TGTGCCAGCAGCTTAGTATTCTATGGCTACACCTTC	CASSLVFYGYTF
TRBV6-2/TRBV6-3	12	TRBJ2-7	-	-	TGTGCCAGCAGTTACGCGATGGGGGAGCAGTACTTC	CASSYAMGEQYF
TRBV20-1	15	TRBJ1-2	TRBD1	-	TGCAGTGCGCCCGGTCGGGGACAGGGTCATTATGGCTACACCTTC	CSAPGRGQGHYGYTF
TRBV10-3	14	TRBJ2-1	-	-	TGTGCCATCAGTGAAGACAGGATTTACAATGAGCAGTTCTTC	CAISEDRIYNEQFF
TRBV20-1	14	TRBJ2-7	TRBD2	-	TGCAGTGCTATAAGCGGGGAGAGCTCCTACGAGCAGTACTTC	CSAISGESSYEQYF
TRBV19	15	TRBJ2-3	-	-	TGTGCCAGCACAGGTTTAGAGTCTAGCACAGATACGCAGTATTTT	CASTGLESSTDTQYF
TRBV5-4	14	TRBJ1-6	TRBD1	-	TGTGCCAGCAGCTGGGACAGGGTTGGTTCACCCCTCCACTTT	CASSWDRVGSPLHF
TRBV7-2	15	TRBJ1-1	-	few	TGTGCCAGCAGCTTAATAGGGTCGGGGGACACTGAAGCTTTCTTT	CASSLIGSGDTEAFF
TRBV4-2	12	TRBJ2-7	-	large	TGTGCCAGCAGCCAGAGCTCCTACGAGCAGTACTTC	CASSQSSYEQYF
TRBV21-1	14	TRBJ1-2	-	few	TGTGCCAGCGGGATGGGACAGTTCCGAAATGGCTACACCTTC	CASGMGQFRNGYTF
TRBV6-5	13	TRBJ1-1	-	few	TGTGCCAGCAGTTACGCAGGGCGAGGTGGTGCTTTCTTT	CASSYAGRGGAFF
TRBV7-3	14	TRBJ2-7	-	-	TGTGCCAGACCAGGGGACCCCATCTCCTACGAGCAGTACTTC	CARPGDPISYEQYF
TRBV27	16	TRBJ2-7	-	-	TGTGCCAGCAGTTTTGGCCCTACAGAATTGTCCTACGAGCAGTACTTC	CASSFGPTELSYEQYF
TRBV6-5	15	TRBJ1-4	-	-	TGTGCCAGCAGTTACACTGATTCTGAACATGGAAAACTGTTTTTT	CASSYTDSEHGKLFF
TRBV2	10	TRBJ2-5	-	-	TGTGCCAGCGCAAGAGAGACCCAGTACTTC	CASARETQYF
TRBV7-9	15	TRBJ1-2	-	-	TGTGCCAGCAGCTTAGTTGCGGGGGCGAAGGATGGTGCTACCTTC	CASSLVAGAKDGATF
TRBV7-9	16	TRBJ1-3	-	-	TGTGCCAGCAGCTCGTCCCGGGTCCTCTCTGGAAACACCATATATTTT	CASSSSRVLSGNTIYF
TRBV7-9	12	TRBJ1-1	-	-	TGTGCCAGCAGACCCACGGCCCTTAGGGCTTTCTTT	CASRPTALRAFF